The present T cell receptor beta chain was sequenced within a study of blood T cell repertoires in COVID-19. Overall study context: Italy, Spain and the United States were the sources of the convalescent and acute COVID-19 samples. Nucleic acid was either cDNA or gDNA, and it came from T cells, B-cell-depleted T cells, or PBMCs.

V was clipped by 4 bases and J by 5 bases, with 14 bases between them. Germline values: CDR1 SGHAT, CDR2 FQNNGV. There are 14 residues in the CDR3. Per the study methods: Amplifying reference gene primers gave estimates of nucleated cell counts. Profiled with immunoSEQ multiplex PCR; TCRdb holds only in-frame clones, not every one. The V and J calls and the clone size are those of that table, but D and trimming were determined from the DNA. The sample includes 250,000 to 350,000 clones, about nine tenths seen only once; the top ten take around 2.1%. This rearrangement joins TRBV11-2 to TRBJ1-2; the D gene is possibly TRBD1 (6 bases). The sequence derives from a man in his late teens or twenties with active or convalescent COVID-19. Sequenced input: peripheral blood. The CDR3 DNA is TGTGCCAGCAGCTGGGGGGGACAACCATATGGCTACACCTTC. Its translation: CASSWGGQPYGYTF.